These T cell receptor beta chains were read from a single sample in a study of identical twins. TCRdb re-called the 5' RACE reads through MiXCR, storing one row per CDR3 protein. The sample yields 310,000 or so distinct CDR3 sequences, roughly 10% seen once. These same records also appear under a second study, on yellow fever vaccine responses in identical twins.

Sample: CD8+ T cells sorted from blood. Receptor source: a woman between 18 and 29 years old in good health. CDR3s include the opening cysteine and the closing phenylalanine or tryptophan. Fields, in order: V gene, J gene, clone size, D gene, CDR3 DNA, CDR3 protein. The D gene is left open where the match is weak. The listing skips clone size in some rows; elsewhere it reads once, few, many or a size class.

TRBV3-1	TRBJ2-7	-	-	TGTGCCAGCAGCCAATCTAGCCTGAAGGCCTACGAGCAGTACTTC	CASSQSSLKAYEQYF
TRBV6-5	TRBJ2-1	many	-	TGTGCCAGCAGTTACGCCCTATCAGAGTACAATGAGCAGTTCTTC	CASSYALSEYNEQFF
TRBV13	TRBJ1-1	-	-	TGTGCCAGCAGCCCAGAGGCACTTCTGAACACTGAAGCTTTCTTT	CASSPEALLNTEAFF
TRBV7-9	TRBJ1-2	many	-	TGTGCCAGCAGCGCCTCGGGAGGATATAACTATGGCTACACCTTC	CASSASGGYNYGYTF
TRBV12-3/TRBV12-4	TRBJ2-1	-	-	TGTGCCAGCAGTTTCATTTCAGAGCAGTTCTTC	CASSFISEQFF
TRBV12-3/TRBV12-4	TRBJ1-2	many	TRBD1	TGTGCCAGCAGTTTAGTTATGGGACAGGTGAACTATGGCTACACCTTC	CASSLVMGQVNYGYTF
TRBV30	TRBJ2-3	few	TRBD1	TGTGCCTGGCTCGGACAGGGGGGCACAGATACGCAGTATTTT	CAWLGQGGTDTQYF
TRBV20-1	TRBJ2-5	-	TRBD2	TGCAGTGCTCTGGCTAGCGGGGCCCCACAAGAGACCCAGTACTTC	CSALASGAPQETQYF
TRBV7-8	TRBJ2-3	-	-	TGTGCCAGCAGCTTTCGTGTGCACTCTAGCACAGATACGCAGTATTTT	CASSFRVHSSTDTQYF
TRBV29-1	TRBJ1-2	-	-	TGCAGCGTTGATAAGGGTGATAGCTACACCTTC	CSVDKGDSYTF
TRBV29-1	TRBJ2-7	many	TRBD2	TGCAGCGCAGCCGGGACTAGCGATTCCTACGAGCAGTACTTC	CSAAGTSDSYEQYF
TRBV6-5	TRBJ2-1	few	TRBD2	TGTGCCAGCAGTTACTCGGGGCTAGCGGGAGCGGGTGAGCAGTTCTTC	CASSYSGLAGAGEQFF
TRBV20-1	TRBJ2-7	many	TRBD2	TGCAGTGCTAGGGGACTAGCCTACGAGCAGTACTTC	CSARGLAYEQYF
TRBV6-5	TRBJ2-3	-	-	TGTGCCAGCAGTTACTCGATTAGCCTAGCTAACACAGATACGCAGTATTTT	CASSYSISLANTDTQYF
TRBV15	TRBJ2-1	many	-	TGTGCCACCGCGGGGAGCTCCTACAATGAGCAGTTCTTC	CATAGSSYNEQFF
TRBV7-9	TRBJ2-1	few	TRBD2	TGTGCCAGCAGCTCCCCCCGAGGAGCGGGAGGGTTAAATGAGCAGTTCTTC	CASSSPRGAGGLNEQFF
TRBV12-3/TRBV12-4	TRBJ2-5	many	-	TGTGCCAGCAGTTTTGGCAGGGGCCAAGAGACCCAGTACTTC	CASSFGRGQETQYF
TRBV4-1	TRBJ2-3	many	TRBD2	TGCGCCAGCAGCCAAGATCGGTCTAGCGGGAGAACAGATACGCAGTATTTT	CASSQDRSSGRTDTQYF
TRBV7-9	TRBJ1-1	many	-	TGTGCCAGCAGCTTAATGTGGGGCACGGACACTGAAGCTTTCTTT	CASSLMWGTDTEAFF
TRBV19	TRBJ2-1	few	TRBD2	TGTGCCAGCGCTATAGCGGGAGCCCTCTCTGAGCAGTTCTTC	CASAIAGALSEQFF
TRBV12-3/TRBV12-4	TRBJ2-7	-	-	TGTGCCAGCAGGCAGGGGGGGGAGGCGTACGAGCAGTACTTC	CASRQGGEAYEQYF
TRBV20-1	TRBJ1-5	many	TRBD1	TGCAGTGCTGCTCGGACAGGGGATTGGGGTCAGCCCCAGCATTTT	CSAARTGDWGQPQHF
TRBV4-3	TRBJ2-1	few	TRBD2	TGCGCCAGCAGCCAAGATGGGAGCGGGAGCCCCTACAATGAGCAGTTCTTC	CASSQDGSGSPYNEQFF
TRBV2	TRBJ2-5	-	TRBD1	TGTGCCAACGAACAGGGGGCTGGGGTAGAGACCCAGTACTTC	CANEQGAGVETQYF
TRBV3-1	TRBJ2-5	many	-	TGTGCCAGCAGCCAAGTGGTGGGAGAGACCCAGTACTTC	CASSQVVGETQYF
TRBV2	TRBJ2-5	-	TRBD2	TGTGCCACAAACCTAGCGGGGGAAGAAGAGACCCAGTACTTC	CATNLAGEEETQYF
TRBV29-1	TRBJ2-1	many	-	TGCAGCGTTGCCGCCGGCAATGAGCAGTTCTTC	CSVAAGNEQFF
TRBV20-1	TRBJ2-7	many	-	TGCAGTGCTAGAACAGGGGACTTCCTCTACGAGCAGTACTTC	CSARTGDFLYEQYF
TRBV27	TRBJ1-2	many	-	TGTGCCAGCAGTTTTGCCCCTACGGACAAGAAGTATGGCTACACCTTC	CASSFAPTDKKYGYTF
TRBV20-1	TRBJ1-6	few	-	TGCAGTGCTAGAGATTGGGCGGAGGGAAATTCACCCCTCCACTTT	CSARDWAEGNSPLHF
TRBV29-1	TRBJ1-1	-	-	TGCAGCGTTGATTCTAACACTGAAGCTTTCTTT	CSVDSNTEAFF
TRBV12-3/TRBV12-4	TRBJ2-3	-	-	TGTGCCAGCAGCTACACTAGCCCGGCAGATACGCAGTATTTT	CASSYTSPADTQYF
TRBV12-3/TRBV12-4	TRBJ2-1	many	-	TGTGCCAGCAGTCAAAGTTATGAGCAGTTCTTC	CASSQSYEQFF
TRBV7-2	TRBJ2-1	few	TRBD1	TGTGCCAGCAGCTTTACAGGGGGTACCTACAATGAGCAGTTCTTC	CASSFTGGTYNEQFF
TRBV19	TRBJ2-2	few	-	TGTGCCACCTCGGATGGGGGATACACCGGGGAGCTGTTTTTT	CATSDGGYTGELFF
TRBV6-2/TRBV6-3	TRBJ1-2	-	-	TGTGCCAGCAGTTACGGTTCTGGCTACACCTTC	CASSYGSGYTF
TRBV28	TRBJ2-7	many	-	TGTGCCAGCAGTTTATCGGACAGCTACGAGCAGTACTTC	CASSLSDSYEQYF
TRBV6-5	TRBJ2-1	few	TRBD1	TGTGCCAGCAGTTGGACAGGGGGCTCCTACAATGAGCAGTTCTTC	CASSWTGGSYNEQFF
TRBV10-3	TRBJ2-1	many	TRBD2	TGTGCCATCAGTCCGTTCCTAGCGGGGGCCAACAATGAGCAGTTCTTC	CAISPFLAGANNEQFF
TRBV20-1	TRBJ1-5	few	TRBD1	TGCAGTGCTAGAGAGGACAGGGAGGTTCAGCCCCAGCATTTT	CSAREDREVQPQHF
TRBV6-5	TRBJ2-1	many	TRBD2	TGTGCCAGCAGTTCCGGGACTAGCGGATCCTACAATGAGCAGTTCTTC	CASSSGTSGSYNEQFF
TRBV4-2	TRBJ2-7	-	TRBD1	TGTGCCAGCAGCCCGGACAGGGCTGGCGAGCAGTACTTC	CASSPDRAGEQYF
TRBV7-7	TRBJ2-5	-	-	TGTGCTAGCAGCTCAACTAGGATGGAGACCCAGTACTTC	CASSSTRMETQYF
TRBV5-8	TRBJ2-3	-	-	TGTGCCATGAGACTCAGGGGCGGAACAGATACGCAGTATTTT	CAMRLRGGTDTQYF
TRBV7-6	TRBJ2-5	-	-	TGTGCCAGCAGCTGGGGAGAGGGATTGGAGGCCCAGTACTTC	CASSWGEGLEAQYF
TRBV7-9	TRBJ2-7	many	-	TGTGCCAGCAGCTTAGCGGACGCCTACGAGCAGTACTTC	CASSLADAYEQYF
TRBV5-5	TRBJ2-7	few	-	TGTGCCAGCAGCTTGGTCGGGGGCCCGAGTAGCGACGAGCAGTACTTC	CASSLVGGPSSDEQYF
TRBV5-1	TRBJ2-7	-	-	TGCGCCAGCAGCTTGGAGGTCGGGTCCAACTCCGAGCAGTACTTC	CASSLEVGSNSEQYF
TRBV27	TRBJ2-2	many	TRBD1	TGTGCCAGCAGTTTATCGTTGAGGACAGGGCGCACCGGGGAGCTGTTTTTT	CASSLSLRTGRTGELFF
TRBV11-2	TRBJ2-5	few	-	TGTGCCAGCAGCTGGTGGGGGGACCAAGAGACCCAGTACTTC	CASSWWGDQETQYF
TRBV12-3/TRBV12-4	TRBJ2-5	many	-	TGTGCCAGCAGTTTTAGAGCGGTGGAGACCCAGTACTTC	CASSFRAVETQYF
TRBV7-2	TRBJ2-2	many	-	TGTGCCAGCAGCTTTTTATCGGGAGAAAACACCGGGGAGCTGTTTTTT	CASSFLSGENTGELFF
TRBV4-3	TRBJ2-1	few	-	TGCGCCAGCAGCCCCCAGGGTGAGGCCTACAATGAGCAGTTCTTC	CASSPQGEAYNEQFF
TRBV7-9	TRBJ2-1	few	TRBD2	TGTGCCAGCAGACCTGTGCGGGGGAGCTCCTACAATGAGCAGTTCTTC	CASRPVRGSSYNEQFF